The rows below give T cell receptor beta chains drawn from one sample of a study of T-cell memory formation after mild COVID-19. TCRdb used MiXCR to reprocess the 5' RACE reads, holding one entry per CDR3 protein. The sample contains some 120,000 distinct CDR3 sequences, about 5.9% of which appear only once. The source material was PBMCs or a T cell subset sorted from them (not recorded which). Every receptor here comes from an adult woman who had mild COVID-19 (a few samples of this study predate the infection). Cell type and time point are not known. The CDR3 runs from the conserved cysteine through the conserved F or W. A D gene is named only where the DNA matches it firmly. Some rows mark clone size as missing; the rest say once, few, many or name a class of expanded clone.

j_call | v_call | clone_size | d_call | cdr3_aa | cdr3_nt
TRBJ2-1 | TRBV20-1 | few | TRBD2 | CSAGTSGRAYNEQFF | TGCAGTGCTGGGACTAGCGGGAGGGCTTACAATGAGCAGTTCTTC
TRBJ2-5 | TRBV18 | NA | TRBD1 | CASQTGTGVGEETQYF | TGTGCCAGCCAAACCGGGACAGGGGTTGGAGAAGAGACCCAGTACTTC
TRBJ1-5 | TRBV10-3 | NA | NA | CAISESTRDQPQHF | TGTGCCATCAGTGAGTCGACGAGGGATCAGCCCCAGCATTTT
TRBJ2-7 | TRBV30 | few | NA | CAWRDGLTYEQYF | TGTGCCTGGAGGGACGGCCTGACGTACGAGCAGTACTTC
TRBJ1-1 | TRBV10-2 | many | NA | CASSEWERAFF | TGCGCCAGCAGTGAGTGGGAGAGGGCTTTCTTT
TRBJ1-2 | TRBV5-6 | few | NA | CASSLGDSQGRGYGYTF | TGTGCCAGCAGCTTGGGCGATTCACAGGGAAGAGGCTATGGCTACACCTTC
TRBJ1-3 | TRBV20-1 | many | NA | CSARPQGFSGNTIYF | TGCAGTGCTAGACCTCAGGGGTTCTCTGGAAACACCATATATTTT
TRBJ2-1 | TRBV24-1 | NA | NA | CATSRPVDYNEQFF | TGTGCCACCAGTCGGCCAGTAGACTACAATGAGCAGTTCTTC
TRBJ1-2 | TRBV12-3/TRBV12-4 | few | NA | CASSPGGNYGYTF | TGTGCCAGCAGTCCGGGGGGCAACTATGGCTACACCTTC
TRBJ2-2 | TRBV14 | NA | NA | CASSQLRGTGELFF | TGTGCCAGCAGCCAATTAAGGGGTACCGGGGAGCTGTTTTTT
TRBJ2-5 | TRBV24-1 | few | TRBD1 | CATRRQGGSQETQYF | TGTGCCACCCGGCGACAGGGGGGCTCTCAAGAGACCCAGTACTTC
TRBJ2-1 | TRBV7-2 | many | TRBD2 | CASSGGLAASNEQFF | TGTGCCAGCAGCGGGGGACTAGCGGCCTCAAATGAGCAGTTCTTC
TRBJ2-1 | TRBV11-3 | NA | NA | CASSLDHGDEQFF | TGTGCCAGCAGCTTAGATCACGGGGATGAGCAGTTCTTC
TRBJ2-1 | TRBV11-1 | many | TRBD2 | CASSPAAGRAYNEQFF | TGTGCCAGCAGCCCTGCTGCCGGGAGGGCCTACAATGAGCAGTTCTTC
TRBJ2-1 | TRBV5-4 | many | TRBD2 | CASSRTSDNEQFF | TGTGCCAGCAGCAGGACTAGCGACAATGAGCAGTTCTTC
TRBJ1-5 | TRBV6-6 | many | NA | CASSSQGNQPQHF | TGTGCCAGCAGTTCCCAGGGTAATCAGCCCCAGCATTTT
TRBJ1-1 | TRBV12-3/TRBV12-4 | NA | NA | CASNPGGATEAFF | TGTGCCAGCAACCCGGGAGGGGCTACTGAAGCTTTCTTT
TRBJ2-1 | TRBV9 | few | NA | CASSVTLKMGSSYNEQFF | TGTGCCAGCAGCGTAACCCTAAAAATGGGGAGCTCCTACAATGAGCAGTTCTTC
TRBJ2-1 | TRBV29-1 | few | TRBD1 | CSVEPLDRGLNEQFF | TGCAGCGTTGAACCGCTCGACAGGGGGCTAAATGAGCAGTTCTTC
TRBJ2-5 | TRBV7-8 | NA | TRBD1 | CASSFRTGKAQYF | TGTGCCAGCAGCTTCAGGACAGGGAAGGCCCAGTACTTC
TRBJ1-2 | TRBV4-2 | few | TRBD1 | CASSRRPGGGDRGDYGYTF | TGTGCCAGCAGCCGCCGCCCTGGGGGCGGGGACAGGGGGGACTATGGCTACACCTTC
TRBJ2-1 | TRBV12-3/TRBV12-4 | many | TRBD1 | CASSLAGQGGVYNEQFF | TGTGCCAGCAGCCTAGCCGGACAGGGCGGGGTCTACAATGAGCAGTTCTTC
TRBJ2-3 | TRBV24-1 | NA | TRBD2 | CATSWTSGSGADTQYF | TGTGCCACCAGTTGGACTAGCGGGAGTGGGGCAGATACGCAGTATTTT
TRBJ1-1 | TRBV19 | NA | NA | CASSILLTRTLNTEAFF | TGTGCCAGTAGTATCCTCCTTACCCGGACCTTGAACACTGAAGCTTTCTTT
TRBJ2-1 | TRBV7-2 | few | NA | CASSLLGPTERHGEQFF | TGTGCCAGCAGCTTATTGGGTCCGACCGAGCGACACGGTGAGCAGTTCTTC
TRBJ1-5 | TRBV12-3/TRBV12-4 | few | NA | CASTFGAQPQHF | TGTGCCAGCACCTTCGGAGCTCAGCCCCAGCATTTT
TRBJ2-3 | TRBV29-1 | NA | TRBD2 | CSAGLAPTQTDTQYF | TGCAGCGCTGGACTAGCACCTACTCAAACAGATACGCAGTATTTT
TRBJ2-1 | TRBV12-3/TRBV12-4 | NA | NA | CASRSSPSGWHEQFF | TGTGCCAGCAGATCCTCCCCCAGTGGGTGGCATGAGCAGTTCTTC
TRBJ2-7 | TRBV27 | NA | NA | CASREAQPPYEQYF | TGTGCCAGCCGAGAAGCGCAGCCACCCTACGAGCAGTACTTC
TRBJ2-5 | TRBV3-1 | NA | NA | CASSQDRGERSKETQYF | TGTGCCAGCAGCCAAGATAGGGGCGAGCGATCCAAAGAGACCCAGTACTTC